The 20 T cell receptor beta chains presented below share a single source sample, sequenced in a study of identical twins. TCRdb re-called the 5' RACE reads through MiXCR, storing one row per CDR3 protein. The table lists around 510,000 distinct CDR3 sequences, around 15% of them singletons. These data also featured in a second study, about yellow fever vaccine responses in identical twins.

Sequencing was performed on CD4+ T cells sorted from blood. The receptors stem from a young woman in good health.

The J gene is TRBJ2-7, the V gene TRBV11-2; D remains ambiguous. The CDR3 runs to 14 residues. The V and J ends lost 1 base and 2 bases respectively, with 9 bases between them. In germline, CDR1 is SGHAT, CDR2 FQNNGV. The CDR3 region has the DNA TGTGCCAGCAGCTTAGGTGTGACCGCCTACGAGCAGTACTTC. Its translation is CASSLGVTAYEQYF.

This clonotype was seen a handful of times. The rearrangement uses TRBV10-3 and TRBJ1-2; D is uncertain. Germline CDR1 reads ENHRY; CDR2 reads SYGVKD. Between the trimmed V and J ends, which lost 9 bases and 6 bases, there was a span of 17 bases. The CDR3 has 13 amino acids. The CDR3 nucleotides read TGTGCCATTTCCCCTGGGTGGGGTGATGGCTACACCTTC. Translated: CAISPGWGDGYTF.

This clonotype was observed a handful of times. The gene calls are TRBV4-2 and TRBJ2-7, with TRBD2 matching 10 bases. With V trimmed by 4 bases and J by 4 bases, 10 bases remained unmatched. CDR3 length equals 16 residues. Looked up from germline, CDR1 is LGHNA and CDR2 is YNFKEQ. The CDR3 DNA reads TGTGCCAGCAGCCTTTGGGGGACTAGCGAATATTACGAGCAGTACTTC. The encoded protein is CASSLWGTSEYYEQYF.

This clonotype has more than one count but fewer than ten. As DNA, the CDR3 is TGTGCCAGCAGACGGACAGATGAGCCCCAGCATTTT. Its translation: CASRRTDEPQHF. The rearrangement joins TRBV7-2 to TRBJ1-5, with D possibly matching TRBD1 (6 bases). In germline, CDR1 is SGHTA, CDR2 FQGNSA. V gave up 6 bases and J gave up 8 bases, with 11 bases separating them. CDR3 length equals 12 residues.

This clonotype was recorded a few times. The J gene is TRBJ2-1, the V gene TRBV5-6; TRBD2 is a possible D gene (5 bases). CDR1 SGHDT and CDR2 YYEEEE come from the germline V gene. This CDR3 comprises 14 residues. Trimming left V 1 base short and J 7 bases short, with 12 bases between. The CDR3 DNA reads TGTGCCAGCAGCTTGTATTCGGGGTGGAATGAGCAGTTCTTC. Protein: CASSLYSGWNEQFF. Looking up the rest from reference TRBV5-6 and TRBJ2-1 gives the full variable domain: DAGVTQSPTHLIKTRGQQVTLRCSPKSGHDTVSWYQQALGQGPQFIFQYYEEEERQRGNFPDRFSGHQFPNYSSELNVNALLLGDSALYLCASSLYSGWNEQFFGPGTRLTVL.

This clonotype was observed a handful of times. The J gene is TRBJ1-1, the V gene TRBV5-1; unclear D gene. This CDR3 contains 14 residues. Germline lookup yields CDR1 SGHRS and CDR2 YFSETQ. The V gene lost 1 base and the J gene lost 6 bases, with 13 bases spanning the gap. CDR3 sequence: CASSLNLGYAEAFF. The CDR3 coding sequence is TGCGCCAGCAGCTTGAATCTGGGTTATGCTGAAGCTTTCTTT.

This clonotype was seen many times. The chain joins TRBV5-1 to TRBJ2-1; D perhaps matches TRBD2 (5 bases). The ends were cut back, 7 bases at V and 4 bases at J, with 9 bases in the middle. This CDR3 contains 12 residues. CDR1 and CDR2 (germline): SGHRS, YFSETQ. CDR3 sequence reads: CASGGFYNEQFF. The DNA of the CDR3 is TGCGCCAGCGGCGGGTTTTACAATGAGCAGTTCTTC.

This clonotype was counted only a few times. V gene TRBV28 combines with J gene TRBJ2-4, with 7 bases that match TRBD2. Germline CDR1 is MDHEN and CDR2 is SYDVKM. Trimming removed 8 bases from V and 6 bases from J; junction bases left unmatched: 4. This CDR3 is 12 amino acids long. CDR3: CASRGSGNIQYF. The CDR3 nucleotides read TGTGCCAGCCGCGGGAGTGGAAACATTCAGTACTTC. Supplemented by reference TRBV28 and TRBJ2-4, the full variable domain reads DVKVTQSSRYLVKRTGEKVFLECVQDMDHENMFWYRQDPGLGLRLIYFSYDVKMKEKGDIPEGYSVSREKKERFSLILESASTNQTSMYLCASRGSGNIQYFGAGTRLSVL.

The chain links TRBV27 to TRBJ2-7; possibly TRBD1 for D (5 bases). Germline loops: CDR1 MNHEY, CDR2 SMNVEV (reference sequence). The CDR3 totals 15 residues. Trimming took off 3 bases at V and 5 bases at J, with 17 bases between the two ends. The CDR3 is CASSFEGAPSHEQYF. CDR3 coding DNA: TGTGCCAGCAGTTTCGAAGGGGCCCCTTCCCACGAGCAGTACTTC.

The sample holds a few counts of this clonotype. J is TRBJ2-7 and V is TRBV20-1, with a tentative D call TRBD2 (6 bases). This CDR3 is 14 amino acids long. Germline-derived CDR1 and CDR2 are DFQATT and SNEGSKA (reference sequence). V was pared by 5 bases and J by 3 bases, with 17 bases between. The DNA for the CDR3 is TGCAGTGCTCCGATAACCGTGACTAGCTACGAGCAGTACTTC. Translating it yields CSAPITVTSYEQYF.

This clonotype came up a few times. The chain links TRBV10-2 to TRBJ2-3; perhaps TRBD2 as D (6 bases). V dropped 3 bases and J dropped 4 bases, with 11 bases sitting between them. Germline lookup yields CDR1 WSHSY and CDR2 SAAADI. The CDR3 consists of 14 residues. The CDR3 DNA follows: TGCGCCAGCAGTGATACTAGCAGCTCAGATACGCAGTATTTT. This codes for CASSDTSSSDTQYF.

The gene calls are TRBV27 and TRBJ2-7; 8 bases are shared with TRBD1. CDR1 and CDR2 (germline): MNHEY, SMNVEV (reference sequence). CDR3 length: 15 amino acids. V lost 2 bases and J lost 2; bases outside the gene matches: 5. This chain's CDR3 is CASSLTGQATYEQYF. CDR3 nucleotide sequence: TGTGCCAGCAGTTTAACGGGACAGGCCACCTACGAGCAGTACTTC.

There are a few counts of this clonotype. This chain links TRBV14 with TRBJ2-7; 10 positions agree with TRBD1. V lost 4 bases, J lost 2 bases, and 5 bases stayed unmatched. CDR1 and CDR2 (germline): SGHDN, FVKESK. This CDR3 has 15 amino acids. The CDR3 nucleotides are TGTGCCAGCAGCCGCTACGGGACAGGGGCCTACGAGCAGTACTTC. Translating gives CASSRYGTGAYEQYF.

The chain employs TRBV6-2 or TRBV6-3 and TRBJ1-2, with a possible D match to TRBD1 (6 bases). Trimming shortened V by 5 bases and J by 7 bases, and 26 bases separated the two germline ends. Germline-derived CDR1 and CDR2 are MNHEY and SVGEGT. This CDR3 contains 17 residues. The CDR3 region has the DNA TGTGCCAGCAGTAACCCCGGACAGATCCGTCGGAGGGGTGGCTACACCTTC. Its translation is CASSNPGQIRRRGGYTF.

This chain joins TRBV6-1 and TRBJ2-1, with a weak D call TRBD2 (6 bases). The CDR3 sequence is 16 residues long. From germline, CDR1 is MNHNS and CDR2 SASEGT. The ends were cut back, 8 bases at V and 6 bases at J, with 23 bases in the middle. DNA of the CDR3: TGTGCCAGCCGCTCTGATTTGGGCGGGGCCAGCAATGAGCAGTTCTTC. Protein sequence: CASRSDLGGASNEQFF.

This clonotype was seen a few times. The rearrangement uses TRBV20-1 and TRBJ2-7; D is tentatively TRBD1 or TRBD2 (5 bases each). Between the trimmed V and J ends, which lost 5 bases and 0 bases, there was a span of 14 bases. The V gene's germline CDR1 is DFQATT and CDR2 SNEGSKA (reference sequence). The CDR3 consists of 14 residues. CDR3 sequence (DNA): TGCAGTGCTTCCGGGACGGAGAGCTCCTACGAGCAGTACTTC. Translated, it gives CSASGTESSYEQYF.

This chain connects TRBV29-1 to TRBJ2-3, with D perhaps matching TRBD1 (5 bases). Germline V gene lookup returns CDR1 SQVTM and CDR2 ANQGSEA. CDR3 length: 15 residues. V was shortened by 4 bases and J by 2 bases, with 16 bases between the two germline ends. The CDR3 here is CSVGALGEPTDTQYF. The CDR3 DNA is TGCAGCGTTGGAGCCCTAGGGGAACCCACAGATACGCAGTATTTT.

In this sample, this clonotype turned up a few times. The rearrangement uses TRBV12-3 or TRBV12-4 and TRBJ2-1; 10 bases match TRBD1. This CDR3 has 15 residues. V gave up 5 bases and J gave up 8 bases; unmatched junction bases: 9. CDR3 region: CASSLRQGAGDEQFF. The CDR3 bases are TGTGCCAGCAGTCTCCGACAGGGGGCCGGGGATGAGCAGTTCTTC.

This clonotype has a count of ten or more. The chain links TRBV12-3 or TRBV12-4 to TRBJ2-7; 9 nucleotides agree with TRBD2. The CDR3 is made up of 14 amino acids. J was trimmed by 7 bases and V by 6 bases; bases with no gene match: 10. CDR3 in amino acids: CASSSSGKSGEQYF. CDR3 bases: TGTGCCAGCAGCTCTAGCGGGAAGTCGGGGGAGCAGTACTTC.

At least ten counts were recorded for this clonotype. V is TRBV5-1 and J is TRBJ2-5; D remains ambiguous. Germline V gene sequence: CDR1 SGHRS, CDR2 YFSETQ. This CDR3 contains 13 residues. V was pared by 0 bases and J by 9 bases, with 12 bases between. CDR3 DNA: TGCGCCAGCAGCTTGGAGTCAGTGCTGGCCCAGTACTTC. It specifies CASSLESVLAQYF.